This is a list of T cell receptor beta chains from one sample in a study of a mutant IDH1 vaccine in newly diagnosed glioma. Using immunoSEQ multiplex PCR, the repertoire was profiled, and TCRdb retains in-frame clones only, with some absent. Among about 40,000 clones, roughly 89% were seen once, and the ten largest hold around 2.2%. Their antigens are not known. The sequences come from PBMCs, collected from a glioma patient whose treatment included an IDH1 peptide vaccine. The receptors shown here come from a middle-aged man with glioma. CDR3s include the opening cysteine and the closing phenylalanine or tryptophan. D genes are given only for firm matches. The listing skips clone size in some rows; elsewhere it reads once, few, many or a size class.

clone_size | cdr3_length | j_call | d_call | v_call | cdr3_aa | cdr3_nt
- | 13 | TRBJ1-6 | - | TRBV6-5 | CASSRTRRSPLHF | TGTGCCAGCAGCCGAACTAGGCGGTCACCCCTCCACTTT
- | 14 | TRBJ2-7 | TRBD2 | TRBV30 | CAWKDGRASYEQYF | TGTGCCTGGAAGGACGGGAGGGCCAGCTACGAGCAGTACTTC
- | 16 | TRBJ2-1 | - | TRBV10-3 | CAISEDPGSYYNEQFF | TGTGCCATCAGTGAGGATCCAGGATCTTACTACAATGAGCAGTTCTTC
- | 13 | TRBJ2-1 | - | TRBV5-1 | CASSFRESNEQFF | TGCGCCAGCAGCTTCAGGGAGTCCAATGAGCAGTTCTTC
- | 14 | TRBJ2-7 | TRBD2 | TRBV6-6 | CASSPRTSSYEQYF | TGTGCCAGCAGCCCCCGGACTAGCTCCTACGAGCAGTACTTC
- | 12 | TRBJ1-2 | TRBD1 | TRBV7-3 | CASSSTGGGYTF | TGTGCCAGCAGCTCGACAGGGGGAGGCTACACCTTC
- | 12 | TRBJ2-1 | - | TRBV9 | CASSTLADEQFF | TGTGCCAGCAGCACCTTAGCGGACGAGCAGTTCTTC
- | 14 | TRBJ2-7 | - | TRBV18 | CASSPGGSYYEQYF | TGTGCCAGCTCCCCCGGGGGATCTTACTACGAGCAGTACTTC
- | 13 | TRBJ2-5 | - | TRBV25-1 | CASSDNNQETQYF | TGTGCCAGCAGTGATAACAACCAAGAGACCCAGTACTTC
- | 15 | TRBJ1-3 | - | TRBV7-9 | CASSTPDSSGNTIYF | TGTGCCAGCAGCACCCCCGACAGCTCTGGAAACACCATATATTTT
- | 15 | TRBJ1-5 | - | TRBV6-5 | CASSRTDGRNQPQHF | TGTGCCAGCAGCCGGACAGACGGGCGCAATCAGCCCCAGCATTTT
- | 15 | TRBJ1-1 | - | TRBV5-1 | CASSLDLLGDTEAFF | TGCGCCAGCAGCTTGGATCTTTTGGGGGACACTGAAGCTTTCTTT
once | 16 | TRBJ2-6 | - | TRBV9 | CASSVRAGTGANVLTF | TGTGCCAGCAGCGTACGAGCAGGGACTGGGGCCAACGTCCTGACTTTC
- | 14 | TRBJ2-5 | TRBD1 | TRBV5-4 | CASSLGQGEETQYF | TGTGCCAGCAGCCTGGGACAGGGGGAAGAGACCCAGTACTTC
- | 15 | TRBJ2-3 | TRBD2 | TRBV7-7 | CASSLAQGLAHTQYF | TGTGCTAGCAGCTTAGCGCAAGGACTAGCTCATACGCAGTATTTT
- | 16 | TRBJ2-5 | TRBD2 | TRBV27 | CASSKTGGSGRETQYF | TGTGCCAGCAGCAAAACTGGGGGCAGCGGGAGGGAGACCCAGTACTTC
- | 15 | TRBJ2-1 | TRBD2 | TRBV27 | CASSSRLARNNEQFF | TGTGCCAGCAGTTCACGACTAGCCAGGAACAATGAGCAGTTCTTC
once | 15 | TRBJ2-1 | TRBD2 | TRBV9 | CASSVGIAGRNEQFF | TGTGCCAGCAGCGTAGGAATAGCGGGAAGGAATGAGCAGTTCTTC
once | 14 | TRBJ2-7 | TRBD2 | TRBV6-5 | CASSYRASGYEQYF | TGTGCCAGCAGTTACCGAGCTAGCGGGTACGAGCAGTACTTC
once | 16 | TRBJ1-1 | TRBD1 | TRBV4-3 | CASSQFLQGAVTEAFF | TGCGCCAGCAGCCAGTTCCTACAGGGGGCCGTCACTGAAGCTTTCTTT
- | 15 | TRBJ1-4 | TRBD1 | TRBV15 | CATSRAQGANEKLFF | TGTGCCACCAGCAGGGCACAGGGGGCTAATGAAAAACTGTTTTTT
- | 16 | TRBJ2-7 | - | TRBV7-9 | CASSNKAGALLGEQYF | TGTGCCAGCAGCAACAAGGCGGGGGCTCTACTAGGGGAGCAGTACTTC
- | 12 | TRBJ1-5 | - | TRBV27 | CASYNSNQPQHF | TGTGCCAGCTACAATAGCAATCAGCCCCAGCATTTT
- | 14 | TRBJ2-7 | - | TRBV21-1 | CASSKRGRRNEQYF | TGTGCCAGCAGCAAACGTGGGAGAAGAAACGAGCAGTACTTC
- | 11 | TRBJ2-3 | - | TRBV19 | CASSIKNTQYF | TGTGCCAGTAGTATTAAGAATACGCAGTATTTT
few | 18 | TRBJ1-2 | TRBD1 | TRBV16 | CASSPPGQGATDDYGYTF | TGTGCCAGCAGCCCCCCGGGACAGGGGGCGACGGATGACTATGGCTACACCTTC
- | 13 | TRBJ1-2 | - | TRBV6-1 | CASSEGQNYGYTF | TGTGCCAGCAGTGAAGGACAGAACTATGGCTACACCTTC
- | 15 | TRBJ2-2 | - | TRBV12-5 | CASGLGHGNTGELFF | TGTGCTAGTGGTTTGGGTCACGGTAACACCGGGGAGCTGTTTTTT
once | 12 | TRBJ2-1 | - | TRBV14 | CASSPRETEQFF | TGTGCCAGCAGCCCACGGGAGACTGAGCAGTTCTTC
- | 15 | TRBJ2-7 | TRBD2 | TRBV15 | CATSQAGTSGGEQYF | TGTGCCACCAGCCAAGCGGGGACTAGCGGGGGCGAGCAGTACTTC
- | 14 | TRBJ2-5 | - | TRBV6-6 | CASRAGGEGETQYF | TGTGCCAGCAGGGCAGGGGGGGAGGGAGAGACCCAGTACTTC
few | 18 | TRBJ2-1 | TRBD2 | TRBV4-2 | CASSTPAGTSGDYNEQFF | TGTGCCAGCAGCACCCCCGCCGGGACTAGCGGGGACTACAATGAGCAGTTCTTC
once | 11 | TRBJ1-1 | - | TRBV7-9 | CASSAQGEAFF | TGTGCCAGCAGCGCCCAGGGTGAAGCTTTCTTT
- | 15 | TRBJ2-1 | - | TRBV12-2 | CASRGLGERDHEQFF | TGTGCAAGTCGCGGCCTAGGGGAGCGGGACCATGAGCAGTTCTTC
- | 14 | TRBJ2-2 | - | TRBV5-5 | CASSLGVNTGELFF | TGTGCCAGCAGCCTGGGAGTCAACACCGGGGAGCTGTTTTTT
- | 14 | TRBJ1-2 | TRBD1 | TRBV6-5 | CASSLQGANYGYTF | TGTGCCAGCAGTTTACAGGGGGCGAACTATGGCTACACCTTC
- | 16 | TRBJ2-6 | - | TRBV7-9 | CASSLGGRTGANVLTF | TGTGCCAGCAGCTTGGGGGGGCGAACTGGGGCCAACGTCCTGACTTTC
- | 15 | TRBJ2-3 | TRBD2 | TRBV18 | CASSPSLAGGDTQYF | TGTGCCAGCTCACCATCCCTAGCGGGAGGAGATACGCAGTATTTT
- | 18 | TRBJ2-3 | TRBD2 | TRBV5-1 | CASSAPRATSGRKDTQYF | TGCGCCAGCAGCGCCCCACGGGCCACTAGCGGGAGGAAGGATACGCAGTATTTT
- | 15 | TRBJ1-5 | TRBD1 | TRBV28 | CASSRTGASNQPQHF | TGTGCCAGCAGTCGGACAGGAGCTAGCAATCAGCCCCAGCATTTT
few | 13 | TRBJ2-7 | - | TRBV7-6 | CASSLTGAYEQYF | TGTGCCAGCAGCCTGACGGGAGCCTACGAGCAGTACTTC
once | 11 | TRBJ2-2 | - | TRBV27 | CASSFFGELFF | TGTGCCAGCAGTTTTTTCGGGGAGCTGTTTTTT
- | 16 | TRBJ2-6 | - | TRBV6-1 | CASSDSGHSGANVLTF | TGTGCCAGCAGTGATTCCGGTCACTCTGGGGCCAACGTCCTGACTTTC
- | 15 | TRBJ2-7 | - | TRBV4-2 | CASSHTRSGSYEQYF | TGTGCCAGCAGCCACACCAGGTCAGGGAGTTACGAGCAGTACTTC
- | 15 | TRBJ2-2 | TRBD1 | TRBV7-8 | CASSRTGSDTGELFF | TGTGCCAGCAGCAGGACAGGGTCGGACACCGGGGAGCTGTTTTTT
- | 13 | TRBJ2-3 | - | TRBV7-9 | CASRITLSDTQYF | TGTGCCAGCAGGATTACTCTTTCAGATACGCAGTATTTT
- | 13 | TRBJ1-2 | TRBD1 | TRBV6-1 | CASRQQGIGGYTF | TGTGCCAGCAGACAACAGGGGATCGGTGGCTACACCTTC
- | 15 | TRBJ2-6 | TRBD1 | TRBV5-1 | CASRGQYSGANVLTF | TGCGCCAGCAGGGGACAGTACTCTGGGGCCAACGTCCTGACTTTC
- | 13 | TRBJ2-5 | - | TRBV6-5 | CASSYAAEETQYF | TGTGCCAGCAGTTATGCGGCTGAAGAGACCCAGTACTTC
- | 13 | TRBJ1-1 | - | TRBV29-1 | CSVDHGRGAEAFF | TGCAGCGTTGACCACGGGAGAGGGGCTGAAGCTTTCTTT
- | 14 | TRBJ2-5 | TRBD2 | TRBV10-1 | CASSPTSGQETQYF | TGCGCCAGCAGTCCGACTAGCGGTCAAGAGACCCAGTACTTC
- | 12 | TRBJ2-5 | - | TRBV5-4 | CASSGGRETQYF | TGTGCCAGCAGTGGGGGCCGGGAGACCCAGTACTTC
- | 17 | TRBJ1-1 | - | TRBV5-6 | CASSGGGRLTMNTEAFF | TGTGCCAGCAGCGGGGGGGGAAGGTTAACCATGAACACTGAAGCTTTCTTT
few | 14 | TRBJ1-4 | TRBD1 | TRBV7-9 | CASSSDRGGEKLFF | TGTGCCAGCAGCTCCGACAGGGGGGGTGAAAAACTGTTTTTT
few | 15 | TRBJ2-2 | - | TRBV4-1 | CASRRGQGGTGELFF | TGCGCCAGCAGGCGAGGGCAGGGGGGGACCGGGGAGCTGTTTTTT